The rows below give T cell receptor beta chains drawn from one sample of a study of shared clonotypes between healthy human individuals. The protocol was immunoSEQ multiplex PCR, while the TCRdb copy is restricted to in-frame clones and leaves out a portion. The table includes 2 million to 2.5 million clones, 85% to 95% detected once. The material sequenced was naive CD8+ T cells from PBMCs. The receptors shown here come from a man aged 18 to 29 in good health. Some clones in this sample may be carry-over from other donors' samples. The CDR3 runs from the conserved cysteine through the conserved F or W. The order of the fields is clone size, D gene, V gene, J gene, CDR3 protein, CDR3 DNA. The D gene is left open where the match is weak. Not every row has a clone size; where given, it reads once, few, many or a size class.

>.|.|TRBV30|TRBJ2-7
CACGKGRSSYEQYF
TGTGCCTGCGGAAAGGGGAGGAGCTCCTACGAGCAGTACTTC
>.|TRBD2|TRBV30|TRBJ2-1
CAWGGLAGGNSYNEQFF
TGTGCCTGGGGGGGACTAGCGGGAGGAAACTCCTACAATGAGCAGTTCTTC
>.|TRBD2|TRBV29-1|TRBJ2-7
CSVEGGRPYEQYF
TGCAGCGTTGAGGGAGGGCGGCCCTACGAGCAGTACTTC
>.|.|TRBV27|TRBJ1-2
CASKPPQGLGYGYTF
TGTGCCAGCAAACCCCCCCAGGGGCTTGGCTATGGCTACACCTTC
>once|.|TRBV18|TRBJ1-4
CASSSTETINEKLFF
TGTGCCAGCTCATCGACCGAGACAATTAATGAAAAACTGTTTTTT
>.|TRBD2|TRBV30|TRBJ2-1
CAEKGGLEEFF
TGTGCTGAAAAGGGGGGACTAGAGGAGTTCTTC
>once|.|TRBV28|TRBJ2-3
CASSPRRGTDTQYF
TGTGCCAGCAGTCCTAGAAGGGGGACAGATACGCAGTATTTT
>once|TRBD2|TRBV6-6|TRBJ2-4
CASSYSREGENIQYF
TGTGCCAGCAGTTACTCACGGGAGGGGGAGAACATTCAGTACTTC
>.|.|TRBV19|TRBJ2-1
CASSLSGVSSYNEQFF
TGTGCCAGTAGTCTCAGCGGAGTAAGCTCCTACAATGAGCAGTTCTTC
>few|TRBD2|TRBV9|TRBJ2-7
CASSVGSSGSYEQYF
TGTGCCAGCAGCGTAGGGTCTAGCGGATCCTACGAGCAGTACTTC
>.|.|TRBV2|TRBJ1-5
CASSDGNSNQPQHF
TGTGCCAGCAGTGACGGTAATAGCAATCAGCCCCAGCATTTT
>.|.|TRBV6-6|TRBJ1-1
CASRVGSTEAFF
TGTGCCAGCAGGGTTGGAAGCACTGAAGCTTTCTTT
>.|.|TRBV6-5|TRBJ2-1
CASSYSLKNEQFF
TGTGCCAGCAGTTACTCGTTGAAAAATGAGCAGTTCTTC
>.|.|TRBV19|TRBJ1-1
CASSVDSSTEAFF
TGTGCCAGTAGTGTTGACAGTTCCACTGAAGCTTTCTTT
>.|.|TRBV7-2|TRBJ2-1
CASSLGTGGHRIYSEQFF
TGTGCCAGCAGCTTAGGAACGGGGGGCCATAGGATCTACAGCGAGCAGTTCTTC
>.|TRBD2|TRBV9|TRBJ2-2
CASSTWTSGVGGELFF
TGTGCCAGCAGCACTTGGACTAGCGGGGTTGGCGGGGAGCTGTTTTTT
>.|TRBD2|TRBV28|TRBJ2-1
CASSPWGGVEANEQFF
TGTGCCAGCAGTCCCTGGGGGGGAGTGGAAGCCAATGAGCAGTTCTTC
>.|.|TRBV13|TRBJ1-2
CASSLGPPAGYTF
TGTGCCAGCAGCTTAGGCCCCCCCGCGGGCTACACCTTC
>.|.|TRBV19|TRBJ2-2
CASSTPDSTGELFF
TGTGCCAGTAGTACGCCGGACAGTACCGGGGAGCTGTTTTTT
>.|.|TRBV20-1|TRBJ2-1
CSAALVYEQFF
TGCAGTGCTGCCCTGGTTTATGAGCAGTTCTTC
>.|TRBD1|TRBV27|TRBJ2-7
CASTLTGTGNYEQYF
TGTGCCAGCACCCTGACCGGGACAGGGAACTACGAGCAGTACTTC
>.|.|TRBV6-1|TRBJ2-7
CASSDGVGSYEQYF
TGTGCCAGCAGTGACGGGGTAGGTTCCTACGAGCAGTACTTC
>.|.|TRBV2|TRBJ1-5
CASSDSNQPQHF
TGTGCCAGCAGTGACAGTAATCAGCCCCAGCATTTT
>.|TRBD1|TRBV6-5|TRBJ2-5
CASSKGQGAWETQYF
TGTGCCAGCAGTAAGGGACAGGGGGCCTGGGAGACCCAGTACTTC
>.|.|TRBV4-1|TRBJ1-5
CASSQGRIQPQHF
TGCGCCAGCAGCCAAGGGAGGATCCAGCCCCAGCATTTT
>few|TRBD1|TRBV30|TRBJ1-1
CAWSLGGLNTEAFF
TGTGCCTGGAGTTTAGGGGGCCTGAACACTGAAGCTTTCTTT
>.|TRBD1|TRBV9|TRBJ1-1
CASSVVRGRNTEAFF
TGTGCCAGCAGCGTAGTCAGGGGGAGGAACACTGAAGCTTTCTTT
>.|.|TRBV5-5|TRBJ2-1
CASSFGAYNEQFF
TGTGCCAGCAGCTTCGGAGCTTACAATGAGCAGTTCTTC
>.|.|TRBV7-9|TRBJ2-6
CASRKAGSGANVLTF
TGTGCCAGCAGAAAAGCCGGTTCTGGGGCCAACGTCCTGACTTTC
>.|.|TRBV5-4|TRBJ2-5
CASSRTRGETQYF
TGTGCCAGCAGCCGGACGAGAGGGGAGACCCAGTACTTC
>.|TRBD1|TRBV2|TRBJ2-7
CASRGRGPYLGEQYF
TGTGCCAGCAGAGGCAGGGGGCCCTATCTAGGCGAGCAGTACTTC
>.|.|TRBV4-1|TRBJ2-3
CASGSITDTQYF
TGCGCCAGCGGGAGTATCACAGATACGCAGTATTTT
>.|TRBD2|TRBV7-6|TRBJ2-1
CASSFMASGRSYNEQFF
TGTGCCAGCAGCTTCATGGCTAGCGGTCGCTCCTACAATGAGCAGTTCTTC
>once|TRBD2|TRBV2|TRBJ2-1
CASRLSSGGNNEQFF
TGTGCCAGCAGGCTTTCTAGCGGGGGGAACAATGAGCAGTTCTTC
>.|.|TRBV6-5|TRBJ2-7
CASSYSRQYYEQYF
TGTGCCAGCAGTTACTCTCGCCAGTACTACGAGCAGTACTTC
>.|TRBD1|TRBV29-1|TRBJ2-3
CSVRPGSQGADTQYF
TGCAGCGTTCGTCCGGGGTCTCAGGGGGCAGATACGCAGTATTTT
>.|.|TRBV7-9|TRBJ2-7
CASSRVQGTYEQYF
TGTGCCAGCAGCAGAGTACAGGGAACCTACGAGCAGTACTTC
>.|.|TRBV13|TRBJ2-1
CASTARGAPHEQFF
TGTGCCAGCACCGCAAGGGGGGCTCCCCATGAGCAGTTCTTC
>.|.|TRBV9|TRBJ1-3
CASSPRGSGNTIYF
TGTGCCAGCAGCCCCCGGGGCTCTGGAAACACCATATATTTT
>.|.|TRBV9|TRBJ2-5
CASSVDSEETQYF
TGTGCCAGCAGCGTAGATTCAGAAGAGACCCAGTACTTC
>once|.|TRBV25-1|TRBJ2-6
CASDNRAGANVLTF
TGTGCCAGCGATAACAGGGCTGGGGCCAACGTCCTGACTTTC
>.|.|TRBV29-1|TRBJ2-1
CSVGGLQGSHSYNEQFF
TGCAGCGTGGGGGGATTACAGGGGTCGCACTCCTACAATGAGCAGTTCTTC
>.|.|TRBV4-1|TRBJ2-2
CASSQETGTGELFF
TGCGCCAGCAGCCAAGAAACAGGGACCGGGGAGCTGTTTTTT
>.|.|TRBV28|TRBJ2-1
CASNPLDTYNEQFF
TGTGCCAGCAATCCGCTAGATACCTACAATGAGCAGTTCTTC
>once|TRBD2|TRBV28|TRBJ2-1
CASLPRLAGDRNEQFF
TGTGCCAGCCTGCCCCGACTAGCGGGAGATCGGAATGAGCAGTTCTTC
>.|.|TRBV9|TRBJ2-3
CASSGLKWDTQYF
TGTGCCAGCAGCGGATTAAAGTGGGATACGCAGTATTTT
>.|.|TRBV28|TRBJ2-3
CASSRGGGIASGADTQYF
TGTGCCAGCAGTCGAGGAGGGGGCATTGCGTCTGGGGCAGATACGCAGTATTTT
>.|TRBD1|TRBV28|TRBJ2-1
CASRIGTGRNEQFF
TGTGCCAGCAGGATTGGGACAGGGAGAAATGAGCAGTTCTTC
>.|.|TRBV11-2|TRBJ2-3
CASSLGTVGADTQYF
TGTGCCAGCAGCTTGGGGACGGTGGGAGCAGATACGCAGTATTTT
>.|TRBD1|TRBV29-1|TRBJ2-1
CSVSGTGNEQFF
TGCAGCGTTTCCGGGACAGGGAATGAGCAGTTCTTC
>.|TRBD1|TRBV28|TRBJ1-5
CASSSWTGNNQPQHF
TGTGCCAGCAGTTCCTGGACAGGTAACAATCAGCCCCAGCATTTT
>.|.|TRBV7-9|TRBJ2-1
CASSLVGNEQFF
TGTGCCAGCAGCTTAGTTGGGAATGAGCAGTTCTTC
>.|.|TRBV7-9|TRBJ2-7
CASSPLYYEQYF
TGTGCCAGCAGCCCACTCTACTACGAGCAGTACTTC
>.|.|TRBV4-1|TRBJ2-3
CASSLVQGFGPDTQYF
TGCGCCAGCAGCCTTGTTCAGGGCTTTGGGCCAGATACGCAGTATTTT